The 9 T cell receptor beta chains in this list originate from one sample, sequenced in a study of blood T cell repertoires in COVID-19 (dated by TCRdb to the early 2020s). Library preparation was by the immunoSEQ multiplex PCR assay. TCRdb carries this immuneACCESS record with in-frame sequences only. Its versions omit some clonotypes, under half of them owing to an unresolved V gene in the studies checked, with the rest unexplained. In all, the sample holds about 210,000 clones, and around 83% of those were seen once. Together, the top ten hold under 3% of the sample. Sequencing was carried out using peripheral blood. All receptors come from a man aged 45-65 years with active or convalescent COVID-19.

This chain links TRBV6-5 with TRBJ2-3, with TRBD1 matching 8 bases. CDR1 and CDR2 from the germline V gene are MNHEY and SVGAGI. V was pared by 6 bases and J by 3 bases, with 5 bases of the junction left unmatched. The CDR3 contains 14 residues. CDR3 DNA: TGTGCCAGCAGCCGCGGACAGGGTACAGATACGCAGTATTTT. Translated: CASSRGQGTDTQYF.

V is TRBV5-1 and J is TRBJ2-7, with D tentatively TRBD2 (5 bases). Trimming shortened V by 5 bases and J by 5 bases, and 17 bases separated the two germline ends. The germline V gene has CDR1 SGHRS and CDR2 YFSETQ. This CDR3 comprises 14 residues. The CDR3 DNA reads TGCGCCAGCAGTGGCGGGCCCCTTAAGAACGAGCAGTACTTC. This encodes CASSGGPLKNEQYF.

This clone turned up a few times. V gene TRBV3-1 (or the pseudogene TRBV3-2) combines with J gene TRBJ1-4; no clear D gene. This CDR3 is built from 16 residues. V was cut by 0 bases and J by 2 bases, with 10 bases left in between. Germline V gene lookup returns CDR1 LGHDT and CDR2 YNNKEL (reference sequence). The CDR3 region has the DNA TGTGCCAGCAGCCAAGATTCCGGGTTTACTAATGAAAAACTGTTTTTT. This encodes CASSQDSGFTNEKLFF.

V usage is TRBV7-2 and J usage is TRBJ2-4, with D tentatively TRBD1 (5 bases). The CDR3 length is 13 residues. V was trimmed by 4 bases and J by 5 bases, leaving 9 bases between them. In germline, CDR1 is SGHTA, CDR2 FQGNSA. In DNA, the CDR3 is TGTGCCAGCAGCTCTGACAGAGAAAACATTCAGTACTTC. Amino acid sequence: CASSSDRENIQYF.

The CDR3 region has the DNA TGTGCCAGTAGTACACAGTACTATGGCTACACCTTC. It codes for CASSTQYYGYTF. This chain joins TRBV19 and TRBJ1-2; D is unresolved. Looked up from germline, CDR1 is LNHDA and CDR2 is SQIVND (reference sequence). The CDR3 loop spans 12 amino acids. The V end was cut by 4 bases, the J end by 3 bases, with 6 bases between.

The rearrangement joins TRBV10-1 to TRBJ2-3; 10 bases are shared with TRBD2. The CDR3 extends over 18 amino acids. V trimming: 0 bases; J trimming: 5 bases; junction bases outside the gene matches: 11. The germline CDR1 and CDR2 sequences are WNHNN and SYGVQD (reference sequence). The CDR3 DNA reads TGCGCCAGCAGTGAGTCGAGCGGGGGGGCCGGAGGAGAAGATACGCAGTATTTT. Encoded protein: CASSESSGGAGGEDTQYF.

This clone has only one observation. CDR3 nucleotides: TGCGCCAGCAGCCAAGCGGCAGGGCCGAGCAATCAGCCCCAGCATTTT. Residues: CASSQAAGPSNQPQHF. The chain combines TRBV4-1 with TRBJ1-5, with D tentatively TRBD1 (5 bases). The V end was cut by 1 base, the J end by 1 base, with 11 bases between. CDR3 length: 16 amino acids. Per germline, CDR1 MGHRA and CDR2 YSYEKL.

The genes are TRBV30 and TRBJ1-6, with D possibly being TRBD1 (6 bases). The CDR3 length is 14 residues. Germline values: CDR1 GTSNPN, CDR2 SVGIG (reference sequence). The V gene lost 7 bases and the J gene lost 1 base, with 11 bases spanning the gap. DNA for the CDR3: TGTGCCTTGCAGGGGATATCCTATAATTCACCCCTCCACTTT. Encoded protein: CALQGISYNSPLHF.

The chain recombines TRBV30 with TRBJ2-3; 10 bases agree with TRBD2. CDR3 length equals 10 residues. Germline V gene sequence: CDR1 GTSNPN, CDR2 SVGIG (reference sequence). J gave up 11 bases and V 7 bases, and 3 bases lay outside the gene matches. The CDR3 DNA reads as TGTGCCTTTAGCGGGGGGCTGCAGTATTTT. This gives the protein CAFSGGLQYF.